These 15 T cell receptor beta chains came from one sample sequenced in a study of T cell responses to AZD1222 COVID-19 vaccine. Using immunoSEQ multiplex PCR, the repertoire was profiled, and TCRdb retains in-frame clones only, with some absent. This sample has 95,000 to 150,000 clones, with less than 90% found just once. Specimen: peripheral blood, collected on day 0 of AZD1222 vaccination. These receptor sequences come from an adult in good health.

This sequence joins TRBV7-3 and TRBJ1-1; 9 positions match TRBD1. The length of the CDR3 is 14 residues. Looked up from germline, CDR1 is SGHTA and CDR2 is FQGTGA. J gave up 3 bases and V 5 bases, and 4 bases lay outside the gene matches. The CDR3: CASSPQGADTEAFF. The CDR3 region has the DNA TGTGCCAGCAGCCCACAGGGGGCAGACACTGAAGCTTTCTTT. The whole variable domain, filled in from reference TRBV7-3 and TRBJ1-1, reads GAGVSQTPSNKVTEKGKYVELRCDPISGHTALYWYRQSLGQGPEFLIYFQGTGAADDSGLPNDRFFAVRPEGSVSTLKIQRTERGDSAVYLCASSPQGADTEAFFGQGTRLTVV.

V gene TRBV2 combines with J gene TRBJ1-2; D gene ambiguous. Trimming removed 3 bases at V and 2 bases at J, with 4 bases between. Germline V gene data show CDR1 as SNHLY and CDR2 as FYNNEI. CDR3 size: 12 residues. The chain's CDR3 is CASSDRNYGYTF. The CDR3 DNA reads as TGTGCCAGCAGTGACAGGAACTATGGCTACACCTTC.

V gene TRBV4-3 combines with J gene TRBJ2-3; 9 positions agree with TRBD2. Germline V gene data show CDR1 as LGHNA and CDR2 as YSLEER. J was trimmed by 6 bases and V by 0 bases; bases with no gene match: 10. This CDR3 is 17 amino acids long. CDR3 bases: TGCGCCAGCAGCCAAGATCACAGCGGGGGGTTCGGGGATACGCAGTATTTT. Its protein is CASSQDHSGGFGDTQYF.

The genes are TRBV5-8 and TRBJ2-1, with 13 bases matching TRBD2. Trimming cost V 0 bases and J 9 bases; bases outside gene matches: 3. The CDR3 is 15 amino acids. Germline loops: CDR1 SGHTS, CDR2 YDEGEE. The CDR3 here is CASSLALAGGGEQFF. The DNA of the CDR3 is TGTGCCAGCAGCTTGGCACTAGCGGGAGGGGGTGAGCAGTTCTTC. Full variable domain (outside the CDR3, taken from reference TRBV5-8 and TRBJ2-1): EAGVTQSPTHLIKTRGQQATLRCSPISGHTSVYWYQQALGLGLQFLLWYDEGEERNRGNFPPRFSGRQFPNYSSELNVNALELEDSALYLCASSLALAGGGEQFFGPGTRLTVL.

The rearrangement uses TRBV11-2 and TRBJ1-2; TRBD1 aligns across 7 bases. This CDR3 contains 15 residues. From germline, CDR1 is SGHAT and CDR2 FQNNGV. With 5 bases clipped from V and 5 bases from J, the junction kept 11 bases outside the gene matches. CDR3 nucleotides: TGTGCCAGCAGCACGACAGGGAAGAGTTGGTATGGCTACACCTTC. Amino acid sequence: CASSTTGKSWYGYTF.

The V call is TRBV18, the J call TRBJ2-1; D call uncertain. V lost 2 bases and J lost 9, with 17 bases in between. Germline V CDR1 and CDR2: KGHSH, LQKENI. CDR3 length equals 15 residues. The CDR3 region is CASSPWATQAREQFF. In DNA, the CDR3 is TGTGCCAGCTCACCATGGGCTACTCAGGCCCGTGAGCAGTTCTTC.

The V and J genes are TRBV19 and TRBJ1-2; 11 bases are shared with TRBD1. The V gene's germline CDR1 is LNHDA and CDR2 SQIVND (reference sequence). The CDR3 consists of 17 residues. Germline trimming cut 7 bases from V and 4 bases from J; bases unmatched to any gene: 14. CDR3 DNA: TGTGCCAGTAAAGTCATAGGTGGGACAGGGGGATCCTATGGCTACACCTTC. It yields the protein CASKVIGGTGGSYGYTF.

This chain connects TRBV10-3 to TRBJ1-1; D not resolved. This CDR3 comprises 16 residues. Deletions cut 4 bases from V and 1 base from J, with 16 bases between. CDR1 is ENHRY, CDR2 SYGVKD, per germline. CDR3 region: CAISGVRPSTNTEAFF. The CDR3 DNA follows: TGTGCCATCAGTGGCGTTCGGCCTTCCACGAACACTGAAGCTTTCTTT.

The chain is built from TRBV3-1 (or the pseudogene TRBV3-2) and TRBJ2-7; TRBD2 might be the D (5 bases). The CDR3 length is 14 residues. The V gene lost 1 base and the J gene lost 7 bases, with 14 bases spanning the gap. In germline, CDR1 is LGHDT, CDR2 YNNKEL (reference sequence). CDR3 amino acids: CASSQVTLTGEQYF. CDR3 sequence (DNA): TGTGCCAGCAGCCAAGTGACACTGACGGGAGAGCAGTACTTC.

This chain joins TRBV7-9 and TRBJ1-1, with 12 bases identical to TRBD1. V was clipped by 2 bases and J by 5 bases; unmatched bases: 6. This CDR3 is 16 amino acids long. The germline V gene encodes CDR1 SEHNR and CDR2 FQNEAQ (reference sequence). The CDR3 nucleotides are TGTGCCAGCAGCTTAAGGGGGACAGGGGGCTCGACTGAAGCTTTCTTT. It codes for CASSLRGTGGSTEAFF.

The V gene is TRBV27, the J gene TRBJ2-1; TRBD2 matches 14 bases. Germline values: CDR1 MNHEY, CDR2 SMNVEV (reference sequence). This CDR3 is 15 amino acids long. Germline trimming cut 7 bases from V and 6 bases from J; bases unmatched to any gene: 5. CDR3 nucleotides: TGTGCCAGCACCCATGGGACTAGCGGGGGCAATGAGCAGTTCTTC. Protein: CASTHGTSGGNEQFF.

The chain joins TRBV7-9 to TRBJ1-6; D unclear. V shed 0 bases and J shed 9 bases, with 15 bases lying between them. The CDR3 contains 16 residues. The germline CDR1 and CDR2 sequences are SEHNR and FQNEAQ (reference sequence). CDR3 sequence: CASSLASARRVSPLHF. CDR3 coding DNA: TGTGCCAGCAGCTTAGCGTCGGCCCGGCGGGTTTCACCCCTCCACTTT.

This clone is a singleton in its sample. V and J are TRBV2 and TRBJ2-2; no reliable D call. Trimming took 1 base from V and 0 from J, leaving 9 bases between them. This CDR3 is built from 16 residues. The germline V gene has CDR1 SNHLY and CDR2 FYNNEI. This CDR3 is CASSEGVRPNTGELFF. DNA of the CDR3: TGTGCCAGCAGTGAAGGGGTGCGGCCGAACACCGGGGAGCTGTTTTTT. Full variable domain (remainder filled in from reference TRBV2 and TRBJ2-2): EPEVTQTPSHQVTQMGQEVILRCVPISNHLYFYWYRQILGQKVEFLVSFYNNEISEKSEIFDDQFSVERPDGSNFTLKIRSTKLEDSAMYFCASSEGVRPNTGELFFGEGSRLTVL.

The chain has TRBV5-6 and TRBJ1-1; D may be TRBD1 (5 bases). Trimming took 0 bases from V and 0 from J, leaving 12 bases between them. The CDR3 covers 16 residues. Germline lookup yields CDR1 SGHDT and CDR2 YYEEEE. Written as DNA, the CDR3 is TGTGCCAGCAGCTTGGCCCTGGGGCAGCTGAACACTGAAGCTTTCTTT. This encodes CASSLALGQLNTEAFF.

The CDR3 sequence is CASTYDRVVFCEQFF. The CDR3 DNA reads TGTGCCAGCACCTACGACAGGGTGGTATTCTGTGAGCAGTTCTTC. The gene calls are TRBV21-1 and TRBJ2-1; the DNA was not used to check the table's D call, TRBD1. TRBV21-1 is flagged as a pseudogene. CDR3 length: 15 residues.